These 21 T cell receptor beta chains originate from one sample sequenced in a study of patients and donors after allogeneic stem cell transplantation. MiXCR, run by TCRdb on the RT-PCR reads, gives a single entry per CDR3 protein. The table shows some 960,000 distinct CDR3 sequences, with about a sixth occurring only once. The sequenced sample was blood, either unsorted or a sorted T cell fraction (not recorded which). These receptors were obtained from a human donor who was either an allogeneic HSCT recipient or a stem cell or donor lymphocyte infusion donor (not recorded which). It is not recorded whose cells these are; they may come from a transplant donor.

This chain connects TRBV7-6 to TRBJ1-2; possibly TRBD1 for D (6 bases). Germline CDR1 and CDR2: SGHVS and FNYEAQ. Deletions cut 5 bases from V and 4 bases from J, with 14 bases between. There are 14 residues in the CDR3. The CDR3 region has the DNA TGTGCCAGCAGCAACCGGGCCAGGGGCTATGGCTACACCTTC. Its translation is CASSNRARGYGYTF.

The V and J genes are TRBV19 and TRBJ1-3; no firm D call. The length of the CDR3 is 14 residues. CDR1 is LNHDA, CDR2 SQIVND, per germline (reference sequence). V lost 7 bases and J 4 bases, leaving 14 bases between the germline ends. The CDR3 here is CASTPGDLGNTIYF. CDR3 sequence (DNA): TGTGCCAGTACGCCTGGGGATCTGGGAAACACCATATATTTT.

In DNA form, the CDR3 reads TGTGCCAGCAGTTTCCCACGAGGGGCCAGCGGGGGGAACACCGGGGAGCTGTTTTTT. As protein: CASSFPRGASGGNTGELFF. The genes are TRBV12-3 or TRBV12-4 and TRBJ2-2, with 8 nucleotides matching TRBD2. The CDR3 is 19 residues long. J gave up 1 base and V 3 bases, and 13 bases lay outside the gene matches.

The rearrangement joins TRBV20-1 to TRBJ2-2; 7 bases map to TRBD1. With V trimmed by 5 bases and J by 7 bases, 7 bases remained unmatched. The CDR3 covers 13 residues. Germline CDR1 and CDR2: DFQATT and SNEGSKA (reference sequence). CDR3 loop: CSARQGMVGELFF. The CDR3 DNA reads TGCAGTGCTCGACAGGGTATGGTCGGGGAGCTGTTTTTT.

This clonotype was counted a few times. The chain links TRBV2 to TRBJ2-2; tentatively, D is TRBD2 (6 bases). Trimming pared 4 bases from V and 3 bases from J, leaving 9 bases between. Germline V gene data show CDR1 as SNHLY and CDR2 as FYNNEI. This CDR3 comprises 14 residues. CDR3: CASSGLGYTGELFF. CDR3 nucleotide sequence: TGTGCCAGCAGTGGACTAGGTTACACCGGGGAGCTGTTTTTT.

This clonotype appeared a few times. Here the CDR3 DNA reads TGTGCCAGCAGTTACGGACTAGCGGGTGGGGATGAGCAGTTCTTC. It translates to CASSYGLAGGDEQFF. The rearrangement links TRBV6-5 to TRBJ2-1; 11 nucleotides agree with TRBD2. This CDR3 contains 15 residues. V shed 2 bases, J shed 8 bases, and the junction held 5 bases outside the gene matches. The V gene's germline CDR1 is MNHEY and CDR2 SVGAGI.

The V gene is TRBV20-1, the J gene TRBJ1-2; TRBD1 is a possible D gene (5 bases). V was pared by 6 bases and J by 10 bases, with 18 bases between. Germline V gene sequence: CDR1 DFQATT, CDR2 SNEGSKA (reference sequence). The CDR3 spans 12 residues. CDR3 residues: CSAAEGAGYYTF. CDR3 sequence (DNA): TGCAGTGCGGCCGAAGGGGCAGGTTACTACACCTTC.

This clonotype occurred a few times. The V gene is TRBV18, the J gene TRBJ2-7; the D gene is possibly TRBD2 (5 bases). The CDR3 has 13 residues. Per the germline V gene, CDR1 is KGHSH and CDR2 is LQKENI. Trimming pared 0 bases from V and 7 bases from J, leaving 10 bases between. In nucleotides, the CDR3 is TGTGCCAGCTCACCACCGCCGGGGTGGGAGCAGTACTTC. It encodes CASSPPPGWEQYF.

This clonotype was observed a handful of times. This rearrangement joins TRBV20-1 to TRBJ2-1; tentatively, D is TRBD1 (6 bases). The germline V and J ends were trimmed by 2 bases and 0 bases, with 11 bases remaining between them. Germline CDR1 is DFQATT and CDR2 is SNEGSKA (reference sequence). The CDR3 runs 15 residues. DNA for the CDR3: TGCAGTGCTAGACCAGGGGTGGGCTCCTACAATGAGCAGTTCTTC. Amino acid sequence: CSARPGVGSYNEQFF.

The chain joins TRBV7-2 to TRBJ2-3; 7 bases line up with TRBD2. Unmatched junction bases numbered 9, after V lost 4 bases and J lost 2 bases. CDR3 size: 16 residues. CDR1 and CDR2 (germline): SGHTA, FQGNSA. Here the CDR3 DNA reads TGTGCCAGCAGCTCTCGGACTAGATCATACACAGATACGCAGTATTTT. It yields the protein CASSSRTRSYTDTQYF.

The CDR3 is CASSLGLPGDIQYF. CDR3 sequence (DNA): TGTGCCAGCAGCTTAGGTCTTCCTGGGGACATTCAGTACTTC. The chain employs TRBV7-2 and TRBJ2-4; unclear D gene. The CDR3 is 14 residues long. Germline CDR1 is SGHTA and CDR2 is FQGNSA. V lost 1 base, J lost 8 bases, and 12 bases lay in between.

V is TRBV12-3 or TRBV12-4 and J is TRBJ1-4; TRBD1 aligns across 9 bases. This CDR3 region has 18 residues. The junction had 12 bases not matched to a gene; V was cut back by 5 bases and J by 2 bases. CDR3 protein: CASSVTGGIWNTNEKLFF. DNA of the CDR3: TGTGCCAGCAGTGTGACAGGGGGAATCTGGAATACTAATGAAAAACTGTTTTTT.

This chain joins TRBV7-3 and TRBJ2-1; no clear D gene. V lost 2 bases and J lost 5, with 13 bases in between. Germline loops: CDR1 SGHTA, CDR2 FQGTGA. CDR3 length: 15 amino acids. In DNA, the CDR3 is TGTGCCAGCAGCTTAGGGAATAACTGGAACAATGAGCAGTTCTTC. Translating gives CASSLGNNWNNEQFF.

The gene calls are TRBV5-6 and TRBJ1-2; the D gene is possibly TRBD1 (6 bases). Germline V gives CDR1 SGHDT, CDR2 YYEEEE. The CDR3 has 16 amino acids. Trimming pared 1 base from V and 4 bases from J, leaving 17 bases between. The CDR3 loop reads CASSLTSRGLGYGYTF. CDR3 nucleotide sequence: TGTGCCAGCAGCTTGACGTCCCGGGGGCTGGGCTATGGCTACACCTTC.

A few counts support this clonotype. CDR3 nucleotides: TGTGCCAGCTCACCCGAGAGGAACCCAAAGAATTCACCCCTCCACTTT. It specifies CASSPERNPKNSPLHF. The genes are TRBV18 and TRBJ1-6, with D hard to call. Per the germline V gene, CDR1 is KGHSH and CDR2 is LQKENI. Trimming removed 3 bases at V and 7 bases at J, with 16 bases between. This CDR3 is 16 amino acids long.

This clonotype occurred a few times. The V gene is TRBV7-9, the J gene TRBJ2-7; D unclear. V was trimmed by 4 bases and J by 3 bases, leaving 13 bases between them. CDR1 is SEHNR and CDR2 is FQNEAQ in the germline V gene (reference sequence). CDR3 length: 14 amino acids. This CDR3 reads CASSSNEMGYEQYF. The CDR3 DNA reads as TGTGCCAGCAGCTCGAACGAAATGGGCTACGAGCAGTACTTC.

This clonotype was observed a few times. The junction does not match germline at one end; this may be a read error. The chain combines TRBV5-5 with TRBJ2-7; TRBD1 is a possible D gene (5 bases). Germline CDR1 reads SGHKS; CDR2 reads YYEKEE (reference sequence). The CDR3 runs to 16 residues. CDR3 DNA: TGTGCCAGCAGTTTGGTCAGGGCAGAGTTATCCTACGAGCAGTACTTC. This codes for CASSLVRAELSYEQYF.

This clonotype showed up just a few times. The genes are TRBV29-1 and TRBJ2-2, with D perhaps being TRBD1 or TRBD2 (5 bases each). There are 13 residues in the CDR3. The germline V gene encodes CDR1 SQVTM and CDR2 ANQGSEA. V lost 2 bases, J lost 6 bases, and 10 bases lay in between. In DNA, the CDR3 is TGCAGCGTTGAAAATCGGGGACCCGGGGAGCTGTTTTTT. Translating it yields CSVENRGPGELFF.

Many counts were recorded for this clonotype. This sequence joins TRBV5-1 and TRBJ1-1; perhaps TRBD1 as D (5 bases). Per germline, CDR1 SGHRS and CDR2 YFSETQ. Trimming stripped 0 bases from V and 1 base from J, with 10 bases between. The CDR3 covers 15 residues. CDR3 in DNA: TGCGCCAGCAGCTTGGATGGAGGGACGAACACTGAAGCTTTCTTT. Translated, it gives CASSLDGGTNTEAFF.

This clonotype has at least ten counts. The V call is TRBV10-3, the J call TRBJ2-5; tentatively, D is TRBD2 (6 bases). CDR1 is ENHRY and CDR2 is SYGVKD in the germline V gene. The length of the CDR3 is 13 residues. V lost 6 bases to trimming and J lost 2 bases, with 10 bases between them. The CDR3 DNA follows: TGTGCCATCAGCCGGGACTCTCAAGAGACCCAGTACTTC. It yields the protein CAISRDSQETQYF.

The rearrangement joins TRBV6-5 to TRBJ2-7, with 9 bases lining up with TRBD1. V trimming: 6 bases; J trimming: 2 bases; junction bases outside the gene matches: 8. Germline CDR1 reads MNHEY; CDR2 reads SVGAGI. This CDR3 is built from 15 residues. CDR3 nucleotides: TGTGCCAGCAGATACACCGGGACAGGGCCCTACGAGCAGTACTTC. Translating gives CASRYTGTGPYEQYF.